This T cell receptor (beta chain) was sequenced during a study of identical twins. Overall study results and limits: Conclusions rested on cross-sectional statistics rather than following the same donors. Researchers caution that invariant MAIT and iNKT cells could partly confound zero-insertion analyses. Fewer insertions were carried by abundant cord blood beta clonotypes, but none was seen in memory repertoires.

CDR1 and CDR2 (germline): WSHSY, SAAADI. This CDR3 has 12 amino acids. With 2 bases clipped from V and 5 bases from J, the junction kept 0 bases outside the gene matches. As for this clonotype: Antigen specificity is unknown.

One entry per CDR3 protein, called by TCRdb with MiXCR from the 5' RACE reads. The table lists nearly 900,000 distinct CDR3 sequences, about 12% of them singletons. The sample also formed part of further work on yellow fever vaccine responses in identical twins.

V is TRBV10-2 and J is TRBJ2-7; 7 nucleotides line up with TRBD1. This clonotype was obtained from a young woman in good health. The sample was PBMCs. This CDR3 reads CASSETGDEQYV. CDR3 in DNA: TGCGCCAGCAGTGAGACAGGGGACGAGCAGTACGTC.